These T cell receptor beta chains were read from a single sample in a study of post-analysis software for immune sequencing data. TCRdb processed the PCR reads anew with MiXCR; each CDR3 protein has one entry. The sample consists of more than 500,000 distinct CDR3 sequences, roughly 34% of them appearing once. The sequenced material came from blood. These receptors came from a girl aged 2-17 years with multiple sclerosis. CDR3s include the opening cysteine and the closing phenylalanine or tryptophan. The order of the fields is clone size, D gene, V gene, J gene, CDR3 protein, CDR3 DNA. D genes are given only for firm matches. Clone size is stated in some rows and not others, as once, few, many or a class when expanded.

clone size: many
D gene: TRBD1
V gene: TRBV29-1
J gene: TRBJ1-1
CDR3 protein: CSVGTGTVNTEAFF
CDR3 DNA: TGCAGCGTCGGGACCGGGACAGTGAACACTGAAGCTTTCTTT

clone size: -
D gene: TRBD1
V gene: TRBV28
J gene: TRBJ2-5
CDR3 protein: CASSDGQGAEETQYF
CDR3 DNA: TGTGCCAGCAGTGACGGACAGGGGGCCGAAGAGACCCAGTACTTC

clone size: few
D gene: TRBD2
V gene: TRBV4-1
J gene: TRBJ2-1
CDR3 protein: CASSQDVGGGFALAEQFF
CDR3 DNA: TGCGCCAGCAGCCAAGATGTGGGGGGGGGTTTTGCCTTGGCTGAGCAGTTCTTC

clone size: few
D gene: TRBD1
V gene: TRBV6-5
J gene: TRBJ1-1
CDR3 protein: CASSYFTGGTEAFF
CDR3 DNA: TGTGCCAGCAGTTACTTCACAGGGGGCACTGAAGCTTTCTTT

clone size: -
D gene: -
V gene: TRBV14
J gene: TRBJ2-3
CDR3 protein: CASSPLGGELDTQYF
CDR3 DNA: TGTGCCAGCAGCCCCCTTGGCGGGGAGTTGGATACGCAGTATTTT

clone size: -
D gene: -
V gene: TRBV10-2
J gene: TRBJ2-3
CDR3 protein: CASSGEVVRDTQYF
CDR3 DNA: TGCGCCAGCAGTGGTGAAGTAGTCCGAGATACGCAGTATTTT

clone size: -
D gene: -
V gene: TRBV11-2
J gene: TRBJ1-2
CDR3 protein: CASSHLRGTANYGYTF
CDR3 DNA: TGTGCCAGCAGCCACTTACGTGGGACTGCTAACTATGGCTACACCTTC

clone size: -
D gene: -
V gene: TRBV21-1
J gene: TRBJ2-7
CDR3 protein: CAFVSGRIYEQYF
CDR3 DNA: TGTGCATTCGTGAGTGGCAGAATCTACGAGCAGTACTTC

clone size: once
D gene: TRBD1
V gene: TRBV6-5
J gene: TRBJ2-6
CDR3 protein: CASSYSTGRGANVLTF
CDR3 DNA: TGTGCCAGCAGTTACTCGACAGGGCGGGGGGCCAACGTCCTGACTTTC

clone size: -
D gene: TRBD1
V gene: TRBV20-1
J gene: TRBJ1-6
CDR3 protein: CSAGGGTAVSPLHF
CDR3 DNA: TGCAGTGCCGGAGGGGGGACAGCAGTTTCACCCCTCCACTTT

clone size: -
D gene: TRBD1
V gene: TRBV6-1
J gene: TRBJ1-2
CDR3 protein: CASSADRASGYTF
CDR3 DNA: TGTGCCAGCAGCGCTGACAGGGCCAGTGGCTACACCTTC

clone size: once
D gene: -
V gene: TRBV21-1
J gene: TRBJ2-5
CDR3 protein: CASSPGPNLGRHQETQYF
CDR3 DNA: TGTGCCAGCAGTCCCGGACCCAACCTAGGGCGACACCAAGAGACCCAGTACTTC

clone size: -
D gene: -
V gene: TRBV12-3/TRBV12-4
J gene: TRBJ2-3
CDR3 protein: CASSWTATQYF
CDR3 DNA: TGTGCCAGCAGTTGGACCGCCACGCAGTATTTT

clone size: -
D gene: TRBD1
V gene: TRBV5-1
J gene: TRBJ1-2
CDR3 protein: CASRPQGQASYGYTF
CDR3 DNA: TGCGCCAGCAGGCCACAGGGGCAGGCGAGCTATGGCTACACCTTC

clone size: few
D gene: -
V gene: TRBV3-1
J gene: TRBJ2-5
CDR3 protein: CASSLWGTPEETQYF
CDR3 DNA: TGTGCCAGCAGCCTTTGGGGAACTCCCGAAGAGACCCAGTACTTC

clone size: few
D gene: -
V gene: TRBV6-1
J gene: TRBJ2-7
CDR3 protein: CASSPNYRTATYEQYF
CDR3 DNA: TGTGCCAGCAGTCCCAATTACCGGACGGCCACCTACGAGCAGTACTTC

clone size: -
D gene: -
V gene: TRBV5-1
J gene: TRBJ1-5
CDR3 protein: CASQRDIGGNQPQHF
CDR3 DNA: TGCGCCAGCCAACGAGATATCGGGGGCAATCAGCCCCAGCATTTT

clone size: many
D gene: -
V gene: TRBV29-1
J gene: TRBJ2-5
CDR3 protein: CSVETGEDPQETQYF
CDR3 DNA: TGCAGCGTTGAAACGGGGGAGGACCCGCAAGAGACCCAGTACTTC

clone size: few
D gene: TRBD2
V gene: TRBV7-3
J gene: TRBJ2-1
CDR3 protein: CASKVAGGRNNEQFF
CDR3 DNA: TGTGCCAGCAAAGTGGCGGGGGGCCGAAACAATGAGCAGTTCTTC

clone size: few
D gene: -
V gene: TRBV12-3/TRBV12-4
J gene: TRBJ2-7
CDR3 protein: CASSLARADYEQYF
CDR3 DNA: TGTGCCAGCAGTTTAGCGAGGGCAGACTACGAGCAGTACTTC

clone size: -
D gene: -
V gene: TRBV5-1
J gene: TRBJ2-7
CDR3 protein: CASNSPPGEQYF
CDR3 DNA: TGCGCCAGCAACTCCCCCCCGGGCGAGCAGTACTTC

clone size: few
D gene: -
V gene: TRBV12-3/TRBV12-4
J gene: TRBJ1-2
CDR3 protein: CASSERRNGYTF
CDR3 DNA: TGTGCCAGCAGTGAGCGCAGGAATGGCTACACCTTC

clone size: -
D gene: TRBD2
V gene: TRBV12-3/TRBV12-4
J gene: TRBJ2-5
CDR3 protein: CASSLGGFETQYF
CDR3 DNA: TGTGCCAGCAGTTTGGGAGGGTTCGAGACCCAGTACTTC

clone size: -
D gene: TRBD2
V gene: TRBV7-2
J gene: TRBJ2-3
CDR3 protein: CASSPAQGRGADTQYF
CDR3 DNA: TGTGCCAGCAGCCCGGCTCAGGGGCGGGGGGCAGATACGCAGTATTTT

clone size: -
D gene: -
V gene: TRBV7-8
J gene: TRBJ1-2
CDR3 protein: CASSSAGQVYGYTF
CDR3 DNA: TGTGCCAGCAGCTCGGCGGGACAAGTCTATGGCTACACCTTC

clone size: -
D gene: -
V gene: TRBV18
J gene: TRBJ2-5
CDR3 protein: CASSPRFQETQYF
CDR3 DNA: TGTGCCAGCTCACCACGATTTCAAGAGACCCAGTACTTC

clone size: few
D gene: -
V gene: TRBV7-6
J gene: TRBJ2-7
CDR3 protein: CASSPRGASEIQYF
CDR3 DNA: TGTGCCAGCAGCCCCCGCGGGGCTAGCGAGATCCAGTACTTC

clone size: few
D gene: TRBD1
V gene: TRBV5-1
J gene: TRBJ1-2
CDR3 protein: CASSPGQGASYGYTF
CDR3 DNA: TGCGCCAGCAGCCCGGGACAGGGGGCAAGCTATGGCTACACCTTC